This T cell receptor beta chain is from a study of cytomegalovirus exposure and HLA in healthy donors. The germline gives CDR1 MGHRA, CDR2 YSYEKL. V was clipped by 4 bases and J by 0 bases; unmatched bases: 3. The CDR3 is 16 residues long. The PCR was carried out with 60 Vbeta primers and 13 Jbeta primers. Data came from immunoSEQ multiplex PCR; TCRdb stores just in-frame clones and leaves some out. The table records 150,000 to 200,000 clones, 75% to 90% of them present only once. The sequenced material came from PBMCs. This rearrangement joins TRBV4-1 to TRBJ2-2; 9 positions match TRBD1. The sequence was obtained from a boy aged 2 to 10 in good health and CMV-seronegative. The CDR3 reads CASSPRQGANTGELFF. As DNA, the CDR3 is TGCGCCAGCAGCCCAAGACAGGGGGCGAACACCGGGGAGCTGTTTTTT.